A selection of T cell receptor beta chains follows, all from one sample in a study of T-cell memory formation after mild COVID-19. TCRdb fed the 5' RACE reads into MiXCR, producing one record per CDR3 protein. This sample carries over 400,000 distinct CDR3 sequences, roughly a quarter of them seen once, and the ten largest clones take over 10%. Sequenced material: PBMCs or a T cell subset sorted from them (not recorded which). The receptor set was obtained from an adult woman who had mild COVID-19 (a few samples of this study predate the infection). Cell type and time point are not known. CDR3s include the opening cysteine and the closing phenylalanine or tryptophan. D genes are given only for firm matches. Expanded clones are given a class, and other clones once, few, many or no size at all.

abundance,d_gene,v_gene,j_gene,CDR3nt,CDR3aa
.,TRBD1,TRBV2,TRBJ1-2,TGTGCCAGCAAAACCGGGACAGGGGGCTGGGATGGCTACACCTTC,CASKTGTGGWDGYTF
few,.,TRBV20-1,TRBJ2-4,TGCAGTGCTAGAGACGAAATCCACATAGCCAAAAACATTCAGTACTTC,CSARDEIHIAKNIQYF
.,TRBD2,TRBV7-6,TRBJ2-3,TGTGCCAGCAGCTTAGGGGTAGCGGGGAACACAGATACGCAGTATTTT,CASSLGVAGNTDTQYF
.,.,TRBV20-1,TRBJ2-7,TGCAGTGCTAGAGATTTTGTAGCCGGTTACGAGCAGTACTTC,CSARDFVAGYEQYF
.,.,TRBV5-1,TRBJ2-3,TGCGCCAGCAGCTTGGCACAGGTTGGCACAGATACGCAGTATTTT,CASSLAQVGTDTQYF
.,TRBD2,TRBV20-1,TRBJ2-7,TGCAGTGCTCTGACTAGCGGGGGGATGTCGGGTTTC,CSALTSGGMSGF
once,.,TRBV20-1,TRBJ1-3,TGCAGTGCCGGAGGGAGAAACACCATATATTTT,CSAGGRNTIYF
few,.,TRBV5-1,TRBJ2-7,TGCGCCAGCAGCATCACCCGAGAGGGAAGCTCCTACGAGCAGTACTTC,CASSITREGSSYEQYF
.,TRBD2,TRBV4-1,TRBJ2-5,TGCGCCAGCAGCCAAGGACTAGCGGTGGAGACCCAGTACTTC,CASSQGLAVETQYF
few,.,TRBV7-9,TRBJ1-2,TGTGCCAGCAGCCTAGACGGCCTCTACACCTTC,CASSLDGLYTF
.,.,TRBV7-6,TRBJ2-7,TGTGCCAGCAGCTCCCGGGCGCGAACCGAGCAGTACTTC,CASSSRARTEQYF
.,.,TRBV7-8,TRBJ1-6,TGTGCCAGCAGCTTAAACTACTATAATTCACCCCTCCACTTT,CASSLNYYNSPLHF
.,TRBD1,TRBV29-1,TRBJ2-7,TGCAGCGTCGTCGACAGGGCGTCGTACGAGCAGTACTTC,CSVVDRASYEQYF
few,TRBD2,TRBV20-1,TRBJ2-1,TGCAGTGCTAGAGATCCGGGAGGGTTTAGCGGGAGGACGGGGAGCTACAATGAGCAGTTCTTC,CSARDPGGFSGRTGSYNEQFF
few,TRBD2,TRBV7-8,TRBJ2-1,TGTGCCAGCAGCCCCAGAGGCGGGGGGACCTACAATGAGCAGTTCTTC,CASSPRGGGTYNEQFF
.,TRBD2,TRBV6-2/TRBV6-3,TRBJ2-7,TGTGCCAGCAGTCCCGGGACTAGCAGCCACGAGCAGTACTTC,CASSPGTSSHEQYF
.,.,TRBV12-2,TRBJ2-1,TGTGCAAGTCGCTTAGCGAGAGGGCCCCTATACAATGAGCAGTTCTTC,CASRLARGPLYNEQFF
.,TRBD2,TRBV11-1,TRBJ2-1,TGTGCCAGCAACCAACGGGAGGGCGTCCGCGGTGAGCAGTTCTTC,CASNQREGVRGEQFF
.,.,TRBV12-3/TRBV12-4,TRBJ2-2,TGTGCCAGCAGTTTCGCCTCCGGGACCGGGGAGCTGTTTTTT,CASSFASGTGELFF
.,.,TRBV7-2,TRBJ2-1,TGTGCCAGCAGCTTATATGCCAATGAGCAGTTCTTC,CASSLYANEQFF
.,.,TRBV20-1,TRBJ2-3,TGCAGTGCTAGAGTCACGGGAGATGCAGATACGCAGTATTTT,CSARVTGDADTQYF
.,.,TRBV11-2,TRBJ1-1,TGTGCCAGCAGCTTAGCACCAGCCCACACTGAAGCTTTCTTT,CASSLAPAHTEAFF
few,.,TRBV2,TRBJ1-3,TGTGCCAGCAGGCAGGACTCTGGAAACACCATATATTTT,CASRQDSGNTIYF
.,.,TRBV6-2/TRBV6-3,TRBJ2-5,TGTGCCAGCAGTGGGACGGCCGGCAATCAAGAGACCCAGTACTTC,CASSGTAGNQETQYF
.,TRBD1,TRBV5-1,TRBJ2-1,TGCGCCAGCAGCTTGGGCGACAGGGGCAATGAGCAGTTCTTC,CASSLGDRGNEQFF
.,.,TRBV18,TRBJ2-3,TGTGCCAGCTCAAAGAAAGATTCGGGACGTAGCACAGATACGCAGTATTTT,CASSKKDSGRSTDTQYF
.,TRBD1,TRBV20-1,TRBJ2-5,TGCAGTGCTGCCGGGCGGATGGGACAGGGGCCAGGAGAGGCCCAGTACTTC,CSAAGRMGQGPGEAQYF
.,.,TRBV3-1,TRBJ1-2,TGTGCCAGCAGCCAAGGTCTGGGTGTTTCATACTATGGCTACACCTTC,CASSQGLGVSYYGYTF
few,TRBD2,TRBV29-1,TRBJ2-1,TGCAGCGTTGAGCGGCTAGCGGGGGGGGATTATGAGCAGTTCTTC,CSVERLAGGDYEQFF
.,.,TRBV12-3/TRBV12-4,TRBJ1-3,TGTGCCAGCAGTGTGGCCTCCTCTGGAAACACCATATATTTT,CASSVASSGNTIYF
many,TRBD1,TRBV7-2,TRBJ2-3,TGTGCCAGCAGCTTGCCACAGGGGGCCACAGATACGCAGTATTTT,CASSLPQGATDTQYF
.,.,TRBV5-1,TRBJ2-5,TGCGCCAGCAGTAAAGAAGGGGACTGGGAGACCCAGTACTTC,CASSKEGDWETQYF
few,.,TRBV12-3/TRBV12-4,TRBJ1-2,TGTGCCAGCAGTCCCCGAGGCTATGGCTACACCTTC,CASSPRGYGYTF
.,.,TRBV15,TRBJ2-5,TGTGCCACCAGCATAGGGGAGTCAGAGACCCAGTACTTC,CATSIGESETQYF
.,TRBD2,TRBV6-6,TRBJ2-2,TGTGCCAGCATTAAGGAGCGGGGGGGCGGTTCAGGGATCACCGGGGAGCTGTTTTTT,CASIKERGGGSGITGELFF
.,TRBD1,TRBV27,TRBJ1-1,TGTGCCAGCAGTCCCGACAGGGGACCTGAAGCTTTCTTT,CASSPDRGPEAFF
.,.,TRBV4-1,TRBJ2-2,TGCGCCAGCAGCCATGGAGGAGGGAGGACCGGGGAGCTGTTTTTT,CASSHGGGRTGELFF
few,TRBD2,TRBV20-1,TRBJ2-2,TGCAGTGCGACTAGCGGGACCGACACCGGGGAGCTGTTTTTT,CSATSGTDTGELFF
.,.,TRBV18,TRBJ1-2,TGTGCCAGCTCACCCGACAGGTTAGCTAACTATGGCTACACCTTC,CASSPDRLANYGYTF
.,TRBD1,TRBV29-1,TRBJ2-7,TGCAGCGTTACCCGGGACAGAATCTACGAGCAGTACTTC,CSVTRDRIYEQYF
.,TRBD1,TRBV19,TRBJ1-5,TGTGCCAGTACTCCGACAGGGTGGGGCAATCAGCCCCAGCATTTT,CASTPTGWGNQPQHF
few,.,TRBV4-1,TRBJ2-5,TGCGCCAGCAGCCAAAGCCCCTCAGGGTTTCCGAAAGAGACCCAGTACTTC,CASSQSPSGFPKETQYF
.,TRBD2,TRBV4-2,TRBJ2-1,TGTGCCAGCGACTTAGCGGGGGGCGGTGGGAGCTACAATGAGCAGTTCTTC,CASDLAGGGGSYNEQFF
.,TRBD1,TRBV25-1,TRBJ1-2,TGTGCCAGCAGTGATTCCGACAGGGGAGTTGATGGCTACACCTTC,CASSDSDRGVDGYTF
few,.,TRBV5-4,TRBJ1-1,TGTGCCAGCATCCCTATCAGGGAGAACACTGAAGCTTTCTTT,CASIPIRENTEAFF
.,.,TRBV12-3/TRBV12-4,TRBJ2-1,TGTGCCAGCAGGCAGGGACTCCCGGAGTATTCCTCCTACAATGAGCAGTTCTTC,CASRQGLPEYSSYNEQFF
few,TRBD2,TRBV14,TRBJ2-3,TGTGCCAGCAGCCAAGTAGGCGGGGGGAAGGGTACGCAGTATTTT,CASSQVGGGKGTQYF
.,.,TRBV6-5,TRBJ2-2,TGTGCCAGCAGTCAACGAGTGGTGCAGGGTAACGGGGAGCTGTTTTTT,CASSQRVVQGNGELFF
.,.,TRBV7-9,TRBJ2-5,TGTGCCAGCAGCTTACAAGAAGGGTCAGAGACCCAGTACTTC,CASSLQEGSETQYF
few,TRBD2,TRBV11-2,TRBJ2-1,TGTGCCAGCAGCTCTATTCTCGGAACTAGCGGGGCCAGGAGCTCCTACAATGAGCAGTTCTTC,CASSSILGTSGARSSYNEQFF
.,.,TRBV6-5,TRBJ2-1,TGTGCCAGCAGTTGGGCGCGGGTTTCCTACAATGAGCAGTTCTTC,CASSWARVSYNEQFF
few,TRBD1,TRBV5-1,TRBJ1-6,TGCGCCAGCAGCCCCGGACAGGGGGCCTCACCCCTCCACTTT,CASSPGQGASPLHF
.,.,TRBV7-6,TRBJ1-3,TGTGCCAGCAGCTCTGGGGCCTTTACGGACAGAAGAAACACCATATATTTT,CASSSGAFTDRRNTIYF